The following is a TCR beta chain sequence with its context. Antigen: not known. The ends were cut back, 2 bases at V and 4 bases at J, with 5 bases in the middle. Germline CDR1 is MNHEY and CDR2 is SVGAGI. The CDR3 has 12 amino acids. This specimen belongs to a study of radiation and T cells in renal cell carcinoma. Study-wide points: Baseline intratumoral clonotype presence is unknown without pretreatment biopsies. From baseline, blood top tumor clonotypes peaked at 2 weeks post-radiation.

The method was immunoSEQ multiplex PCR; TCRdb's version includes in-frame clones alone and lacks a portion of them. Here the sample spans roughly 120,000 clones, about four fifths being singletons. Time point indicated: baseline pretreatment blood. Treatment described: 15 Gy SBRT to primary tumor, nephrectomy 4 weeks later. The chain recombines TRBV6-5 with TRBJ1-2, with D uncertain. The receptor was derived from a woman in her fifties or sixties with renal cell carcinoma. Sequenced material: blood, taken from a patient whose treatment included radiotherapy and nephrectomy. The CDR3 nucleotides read TGTGCCAGCAGTTACGAATCCTATGGCTACACCTTC. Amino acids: CASSYESYGYTF.